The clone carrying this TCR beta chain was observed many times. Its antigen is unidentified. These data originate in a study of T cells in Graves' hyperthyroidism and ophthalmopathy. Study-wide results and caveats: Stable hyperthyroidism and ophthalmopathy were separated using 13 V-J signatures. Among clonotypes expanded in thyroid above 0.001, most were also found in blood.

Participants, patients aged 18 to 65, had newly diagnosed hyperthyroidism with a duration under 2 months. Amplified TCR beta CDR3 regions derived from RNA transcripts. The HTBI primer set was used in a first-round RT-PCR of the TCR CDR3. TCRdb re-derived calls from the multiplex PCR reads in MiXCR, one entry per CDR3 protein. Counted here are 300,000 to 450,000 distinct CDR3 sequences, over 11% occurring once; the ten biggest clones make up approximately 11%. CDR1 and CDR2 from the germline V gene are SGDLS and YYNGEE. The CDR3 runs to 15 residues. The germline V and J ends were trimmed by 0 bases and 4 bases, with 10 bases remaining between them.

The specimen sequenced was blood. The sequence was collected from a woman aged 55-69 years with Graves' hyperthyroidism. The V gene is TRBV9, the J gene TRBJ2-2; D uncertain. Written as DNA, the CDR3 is TGTGCCAGCAGCGTAGACTCACCGAGCACCGGGGAGCTGTTTTTT. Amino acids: CASSVDSPSTGELFF.